This T cell receptor beta chain was sequenced for a study of cytomegalovirus exposure and HLA in healthy donors. General study findings and limits: Analysis performed later showed TCR beta chains linked to HLA being more clonally expanded than equally common others.

PCR amplification relied on 60 Vbeta primers (plus 13 Jbeta primers). The protocol was immunoSEQ multiplex PCR, while the TCRdb copy is restricted to in-frame clones and leaves out a portion. The record lists 80,000 to 95,000 clones, of which the ten most abundant hold about 1%. About this clone: Antigen specificity is unknown.

Healthy bone marrow donors made up the donor group. The receptor was isolated from a woman in her thirties in good health and CMV-seronegative. Input material: PBMCs.

CDR3 bases: TGTGCCAGCTCACCCCGGCAGGGGGCGGGGAGCAATCAGCCCCAGCATTTT. This encodes CASSPRQGAGSNQPQHF. The rearrangement links TRBV18 to TRBJ1-5, with 8 bases identical to TRBD1. The CDR3 contains 17 residues. The germline V gene has CDR1 KGHSH and CDR2 LQKENI. J was trimmed by 1 base and V by 3 bases; bases with no gene match: 8.